The table lists the clone carrying this T cell receptor beta chain with a few counts. What it binds is not known. TCRdb re-called the RT-PCR reads through MiXCR, storing one row per CDR3 protein. The data show approximately 480,000 distinct CDR3 sequences, 10% to 11% seen once. This entry comes from a study of response to subunit inactivated influenza vaccine. Findings and limits, study-wide: Each seasonal flu vaccination may recruit only limited new T cells, authors suggested.

CDR3 length equals 15 residues. V lost 2 bases and J lost 3, with 13 bases in between. CDR1 and CDR2 from the germline V gene are MNHNS and SASEGT. This chain connects TRBV6-1 to TRBJ2-5; D uncertain. The source was PBMCs from blood, collected 35 to 45 days after vaccination. The receptor's source is a man aged 45-65 years who received an inactivated influenza vaccine. CDR3 nucleotides: TGTGCCAGCAGTGAAAAGTTTGGCCAGAAAGAGACCCAGTACTTC. Protein product: CASSEKFGQKETQYF.